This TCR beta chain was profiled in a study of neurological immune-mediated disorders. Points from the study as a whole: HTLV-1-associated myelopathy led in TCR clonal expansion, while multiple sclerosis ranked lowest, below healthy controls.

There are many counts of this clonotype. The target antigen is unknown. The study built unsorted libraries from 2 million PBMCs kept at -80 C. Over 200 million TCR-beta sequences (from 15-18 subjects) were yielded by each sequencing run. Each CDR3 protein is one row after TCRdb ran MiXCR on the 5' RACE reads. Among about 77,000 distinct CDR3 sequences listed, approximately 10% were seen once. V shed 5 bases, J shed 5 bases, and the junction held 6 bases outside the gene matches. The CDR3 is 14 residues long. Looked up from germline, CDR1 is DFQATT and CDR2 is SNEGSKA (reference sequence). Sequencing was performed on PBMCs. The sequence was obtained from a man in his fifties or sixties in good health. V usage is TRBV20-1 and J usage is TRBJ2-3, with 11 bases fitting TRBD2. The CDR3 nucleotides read TGCAGTGCTCCTATAGCGGGAGGGCAAGATACGCAGTATTTT. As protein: CSAPIAGGQDTQYF.